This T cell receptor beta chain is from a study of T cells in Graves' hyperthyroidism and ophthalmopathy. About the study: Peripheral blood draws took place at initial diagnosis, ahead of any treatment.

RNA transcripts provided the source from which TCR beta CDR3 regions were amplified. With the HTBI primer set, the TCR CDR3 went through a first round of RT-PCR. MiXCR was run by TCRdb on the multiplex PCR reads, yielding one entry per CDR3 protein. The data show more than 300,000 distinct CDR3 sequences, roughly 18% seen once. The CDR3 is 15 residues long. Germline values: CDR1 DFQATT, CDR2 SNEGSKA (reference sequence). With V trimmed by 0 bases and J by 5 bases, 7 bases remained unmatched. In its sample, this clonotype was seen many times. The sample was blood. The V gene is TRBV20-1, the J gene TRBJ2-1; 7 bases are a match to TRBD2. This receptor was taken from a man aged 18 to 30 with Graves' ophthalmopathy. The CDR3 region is CSARDIGGGHNEQFF. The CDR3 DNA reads TGCAGTGCTAGAGATATAGGCGGGGGTCACAATGAGCAGTTCTTC.